The clone carrying this T cell receptor (beta chain) showed up just a few times. Its antigen remains unknown. Unique-molecular-identifier-tagged TCR beta cDNA libraries were used. Using its own MiXCR run on the PCR reads, TCRdb lists one record per CDR3 protein. The sample carries hundreds of thousands of distinct CDR3 sequences, approximately 38% recorded once. This sample is drawn from a study of post-analysis software for immune sequencing data. Study in general: In terms of disease course, relapsing-remitting, secondary progressive and progressive-relapsing multiple sclerosis were included.

Study-level findings and limits: When compared against controls, multiple sclerosis patients showed significantly lower normalized Chao1 diversity. Comparison of patients with controls showed a handful of TRBV segments more frequent in patients, TRBV5-6, TRBV5-1 and TRBV20-1 among them. Pronounced co-clustering by F measure was evident among identically batched samples.

The CDR3 contains 19 residues. Germline V gene sequence: CDR1 KGHDR, CDR2 SFDVKD. Trimming cost V 3 bases and J 0 bases, with 17 bases left between them. V and J are TRBV24-1 and TRBJ2-6; the D gene is possibly TRBD1 (6 bases). The receptor was derived from a girl aged 10-17 years with multiple sclerosis. The sample taken for sequencing was blood. The CDR3 reads CATSDPGHRDSSGANVLTF. CDR3 DNA sequence: TGTGCCACCAGTGATCCGGGACACCGGGATAGCTCTGGGGCCAACGTCCTGACTTTC.